This T cell receptor beta chain was identified during a study of T cells after yellow fever vaccination. The 5'RACE template-switching step produced TCR cDNA and added a universal primer site and UMIs. Via MiXCR, TCRdb re-called the 5' RACE reads, giving one row per CDR3 protein. The sample holds 450,000 to 550,000 distinct CDR3 sequences; 21% are singletons and the top ten take about a sixth. Overall study findings and caveats: CD4 and CD8 compartments shared a small share of clonotypes, likely from convergent recombination.

The CDR3 contains 15 residues. Germline CDR1 and CDR2: GTSNPN and SVGIG (reference sequence). V trimming: 1 base; J trimming: 4 bases; junction bases outside the gene matches: 8. This clonotype was seen once. What it binds is not known. The TCR was taken from a man aged 18 to 35 who received the YFV17D yellow fever vaccine. This chain uses TRBV30 with TRBJ2-3; 7 bases line up with TRBD2. This specimen consisted of PBMCs, obtained less than 25 days after the first yellow fever vaccination. The CDR3 sequence is CAWSGRLAQADTQYF. The CDR3 DNA sequence: TGTGCCTGGAGTGGACGACTAGCCCAGGCAGATACGCAGTATTTT.